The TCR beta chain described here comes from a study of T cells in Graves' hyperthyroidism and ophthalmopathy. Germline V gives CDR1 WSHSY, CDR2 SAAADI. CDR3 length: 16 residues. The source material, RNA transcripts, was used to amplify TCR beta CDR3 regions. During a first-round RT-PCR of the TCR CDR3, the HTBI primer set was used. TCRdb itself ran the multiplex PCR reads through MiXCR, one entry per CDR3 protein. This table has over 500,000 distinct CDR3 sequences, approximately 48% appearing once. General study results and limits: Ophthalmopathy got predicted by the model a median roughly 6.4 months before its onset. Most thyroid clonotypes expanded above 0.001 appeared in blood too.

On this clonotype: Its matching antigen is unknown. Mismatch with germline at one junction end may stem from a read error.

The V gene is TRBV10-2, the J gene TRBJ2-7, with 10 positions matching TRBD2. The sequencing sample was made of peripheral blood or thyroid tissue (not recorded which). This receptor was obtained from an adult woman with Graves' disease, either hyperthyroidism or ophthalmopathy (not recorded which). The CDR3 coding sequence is TGCGCCTGCAGTGGGGGAGCGGGAGGGGACACCTACGAGCAGTACTTC. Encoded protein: CACSGGAGGDTYEQYF.